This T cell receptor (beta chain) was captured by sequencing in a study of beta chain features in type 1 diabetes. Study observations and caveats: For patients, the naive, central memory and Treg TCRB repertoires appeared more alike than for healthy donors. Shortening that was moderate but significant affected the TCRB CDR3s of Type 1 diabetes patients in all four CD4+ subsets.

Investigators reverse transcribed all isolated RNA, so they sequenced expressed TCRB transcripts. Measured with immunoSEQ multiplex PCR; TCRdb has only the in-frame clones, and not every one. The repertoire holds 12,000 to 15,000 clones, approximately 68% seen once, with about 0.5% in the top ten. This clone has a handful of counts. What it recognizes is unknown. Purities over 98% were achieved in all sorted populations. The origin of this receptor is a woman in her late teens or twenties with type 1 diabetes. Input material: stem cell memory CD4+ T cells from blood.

CDR3 residues: CASSPTPSGELFF. CDR3 bases: TGTGCCAGCAGTCCTACCCCGTCCGGGGAGCTGTTTTTT. V gene TRBV9 combines with J gene TRBJ2-2, with D hard to call. The CDR3 sequence is 13 residues long. Trimming removed 5 bases at V and 6 bases at J, with 11 bases between. Looked up from germline, CDR1 is SGDLS and CDR2 is YYNGEE. Complete variable domain (other parts from reference TRBV9 and TRBJ2-2): DSGVTQTPKHLITATGQRVTLRCSPRSGDLSVYWYQQSLDQGLQFLIQYYNGEERAKGNILERFSAQQFPDLHSELNLSSLELGDSALYFCASSPTPSGELFFGEGSRLTVL.